A single sample is the source of the 8 T cell receptor beta chains below, sequenced in a study of T-cell reconstitution after alpha-beta-depleted transplantation in children. Preparation of the TCRbeta library was carried out with unique molecular identifiers. A single record per CDR3 protein comes from TCRdb applying MiXCR to the PCR reads. The sample has around 680,000 distinct CDR3 sequences; 16% are singletons. The specimen comprised PBMCs from the stem cell graft donor, sampled from the stem cell graft. The receptors stem from a human donor who donated a stem cell graft to a child with acute myeloid leukemia.

The chain couples TRBV5-1 to TRBJ2-3; 14 bases are a match to TRBD2. The germline V gene has CDR1 SGHRS and CDR2 YFSETQ. The CDR3 loop spans 20 amino acids. With V trimmed by 3 bases and J by 1 base, 13 bases remained unmatched. In DNA, the CDR3 is TGCGCCAGCAGCTCCCTACCCAGACTAGCGGGGGGGCGTGGCACAGATACGCAGTATTTT. Its translation: CASSSLPRLAGGRGTDTQYF.

V usage is TRBV4-3 and J usage is TRBJ1-5; 7 bases align to TRBD1. CDR3 length: 15 amino acids. V was clipped by 0 bases and J by 6 bases; unmatched bases: 5. The germline gives CDR1 LGHNA, CDR2 YSLEER. The CDR3 bases are TGCGCCAGCAGCCAAGAAAGGGGGCATGCTCAGCCCCAGCATTTT. Protein product: CASSQERGHAQPQHF.

This clonotype was picked up many times. The gene calls are TRBV7-6 and TRBJ2-2; 10 nucleotides line up with TRBD1. The V gene's germline CDR1 is SGHVS and CDR2 FNYEAQ. The CDR3 has 17 amino acids. V shed 4 bases, J shed 6 bases, and the junction held 11 bases outside the gene matches. CDR3 loop: CASSSGRQGARAGELFF. The CDR3 coding sequence is TGTGCCAGCAGCTCGGGTCGACAGGGGGCGCGGGCCGGGGAGCTGTTTTTT.

V usage is TRBV20-1 and J usage is TRBJ2-3; D possibly corresponds to TRBD2 (6 bases). This CDR3 is 14 amino acids long. Germline V gives CDR1 DFQATT, CDR2 SNEGSKA (reference sequence). The ends were cut back, 4 bases at V and 2 bases at J, with 13 bases in the middle. The DNA of the CDR3 is TGCAGTGCTAACCAGGAGGGGCCCACAGATACGCAGTATTTT. Encoded protein: CSANQEGPTDTQYF.

Concerning this clonotype: The junction departs from the called germline gene at one end, perhaps through a read error. The J gene is TRBJ2-5, the V gene TRBV20-1, with no clear D. CDR3 size: 12 residues. CDR1 DFQATT and CDR2 SNEGSKA come from the germline V gene (reference sequence). CDR3 nucleotides: TGCGGTGCTAGAGGCCGAGAAGAGACCCAGTACTTC. This encodes CGARGREETQYF.

This clonotype was counted ten times or more. This chain uses TRBV2 with TRBJ2-7, with D perhaps TRBD1 or TRBD2 (5 bases each). The CDR3 contains 12 residues. V lost 6 bases and J 5 bases, leaving 11 bases between the germline ends. Germline V gene lookup returns CDR1 SNHLY and CDR2 FYNNEI. The CDR3 DNA reads as TGTGCCAGCAGCCCTGGGGGACACGAGCAGTACGTC. Translation gives CASSPGGHEQYV.

This clonotype was recorded at least ten times. The gene calls are TRBV7-9 and TRBJ2-7; D call uncertain. Per germline, CDR1 SEHNR and CDR2 FQNEAQ (reference sequence). The CDR3 totals 14 residues. Trimming cost V 1 base and J 4 bases, with 11 bases left between them. For the CDR3, the DNA is TGTGCCAGCAGCTTAGATCGGCCAGCTTACGAGCAGTACGTC. Protein: CASSLDRPAYEQYV.

In this sample, this clonotype turned up a few times. This may be a read error: a much more frequent sequence differs by one nucleotide. The V and J genes are TRBV7-9 and TRBJ2-3; TRBD1 might be the D (6 bases). V dropped 5 bases and J dropped 2 bases, with 11 bases sitting between them. This CDR3 comprises 14 residues. CDR1 SEHNR and CDR2 FQNEAQ come from the germline V gene (reference sequence). CDR3 DNA: TGTGCCAGCAGCCCGGACAGTATCACAGATACGCAGTATTTT. The encoded protein is CASSPDSITDTQYF.